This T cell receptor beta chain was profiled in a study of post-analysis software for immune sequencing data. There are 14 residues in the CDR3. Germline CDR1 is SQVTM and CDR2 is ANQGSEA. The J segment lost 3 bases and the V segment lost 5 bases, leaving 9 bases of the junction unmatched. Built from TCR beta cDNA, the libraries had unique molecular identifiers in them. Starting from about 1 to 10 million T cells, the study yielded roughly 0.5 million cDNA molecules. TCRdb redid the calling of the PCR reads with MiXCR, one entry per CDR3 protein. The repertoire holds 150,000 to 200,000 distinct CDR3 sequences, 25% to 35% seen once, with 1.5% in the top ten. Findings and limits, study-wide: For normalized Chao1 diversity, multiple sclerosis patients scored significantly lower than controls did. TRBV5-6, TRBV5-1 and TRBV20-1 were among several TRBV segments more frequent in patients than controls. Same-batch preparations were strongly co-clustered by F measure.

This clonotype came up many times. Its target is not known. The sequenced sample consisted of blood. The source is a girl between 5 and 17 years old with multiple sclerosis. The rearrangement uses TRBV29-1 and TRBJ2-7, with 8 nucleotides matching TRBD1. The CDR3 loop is CSVPGTGGDYEQYF. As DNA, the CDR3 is TGCAGCGTTCCCGGGACAGGCGGGGACTACGAGCAGTACTTC.